A single sample gave rise to the 24 T cell receptor beta chains below, sequenced in a study of cytomegalovirus exposure and HLA in healthy donors. The primer mix had 60 Vbeta and 13 Jbeta primers. Generated by immunoSEQ multiplex PCR, the TCRdb table keeps only in-frame clones and is missing some. The repertoire has 200,000 to 250,000 clones, approximately 70% of them found once; the top ten carry approximately 1.7%. The sample taken for sequencing was PBMCs. The source of these receptors is a woman younger than 45 in good health and CMV-seronegative.

The CDR3 loop is CASSKGLQETQYF. In DNA, the CDR3 is TGTGCCAGCAGCAAAGGGCTCCAAGAGACCCAGTACTTC. V gene TRBV21-1 combines with J gene TRBJ2-5; TRBD1, the table's D call, lacks a check against the DNA. TRBV21-1 corresponds to a pseudogene. The CDR3 has 13 residues.

This chain joins TRBV13 and TRBJ1-2; TRBD1 matches at 10 bases. The CDR3 runs 14 residues. Germline loops: CDR1 PRHDT, CDR2 FYEKMQ (reference sequence). J gave up 6 bases and V 5 bases, and 6 bases lay outside the gene matches. CDR3 sequence reads: CASSRDRGWDGYTF. The CDR3 DNA follows: TGTGCCAGCAGCCGGGACAGGGGATGGGATGGCTACACCTTC.

V gene TRBV15 combines with J gene TRBJ2-3, with unresolved D. V shed 0 bases and J shed 4 bases, with 8 bases lying between them. The CDR3 loop spans 14 amino acids. Germline CDR1 LNHNV, CDR2 YYDKDF (reference sequence). The CDR3 region has the DNA TGTGCCACCAGCAGAGATACCGGGTCAGATACGCAGTATTTT. Protein: CATSRDTGSDTQYF.

This chain links TRBV27 with TRBJ1-3, with TRBD1 matching 7 bases. CDR3 length equals 14 residues. V shed 5 bases, J shed 2 bases, and the junction held 3 bases outside the gene matches. Germline CDR1 is MNHEY and CDR2 is SMNVEV (reference sequence). The DNA of the CDR3 is TGTGCCAGCAGTGGGGACAGCGCTGGAAACACCATATATTTT. It specifies CASSGDSAGNTIYF.

The rearrangement joins TRBV5-1 to TRBJ1-6; D may be TRBD1 (5 bases). Germline V gives CDR1 SGHRS, CDR2 YFSETQ. The CDR3 is made up of 15 amino acids. V lost 0 bases and J 10 bases, leaving 14 bases between the germline ends. CDR3: CASSLGQGGVSPLHF. CDR3 sequence (DNA): TGCGCCAGCAGCTTGGGGCAGGGAGGTGTATCACCCCTCCACTTT.

V usage is TRBV29-1 and J usage is TRBJ1-1, with D tentatively TRBD1 (6 bases). The CDR3 totals 13 residues. V lost 7 bases and J 0 bases, leaving 12 bases between the germline ends. CDR1 is SQVTM, CDR2 ANQGSEA, per germline. The CDR3 sequence is CSGGTKMNTEAFF. The DNA of the CDR3 is TGCAGCGGGGGGACAAAAATGAACACTGAAGCTTTCTTT.

This clone was seen a single time. The chain uses TRBV9 and TRBJ1-5; maybe TRBD1 (6 bases). CDR1 and CDR2 from the germline V gene are SGDLS and YYNGEE. This CDR3 comprises 14 residues. Trimming cost V 4 bases and J 1 base, with 9 bases left between them. The CDR3, as DNA: TGTGCCAGCAGCAGAACAGGGAGCAATCAGCCCCAGCATTTT. Translating gives CASSRTGSNQPQHF.

Worth noting for this clone: This may arise from a read error, as a much more abundant clone is one base away. The V gene is TRBV4-2, the J gene TRBJ1-2; D may be TRBD1 (6 bases). The V gene's germline CDR1 is LGHNA and CDR2 YNFKEQ. The V end was cut by 0 bases, the J end by 3 bases, with 11 bases between. This CDR3 has 15 residues. CDR3 sequence (DNA): TGTGCCAGCAGCCAAGATGGGGGGGCAGACTATGGCTACACCTTC. This codes for CASSQDGGADYGYTF.

The rearrangement joins TRBV5-4 to TRBJ2-5; TRBD2 agrees at 8 bases. Germline V lookup: CDR1 SGHNT, CDR2 YYREEE (reference sequence). V was pared by 1 base and J by 5 bases, with 7 bases of the junction left unmatched. The CDR3 is made up of 15 amino acids. CDR3: CASSLSGGPGETQYF. CDR3 sequence (DNA): TGTGCCAGCAGCTTGTCGGGAGGGCCGGGTGAGACCCAGTACTTC.

This chain connects TRBV7-8 to TRBJ2-7; weak D call: TRBD2 (5 bases). The CDR3 loop spans 16 amino acids. Trimming cost V 5 bases and J 3 bases, with 20 bases left between them. CDR1 is SGHVS, CDR2 FQNEAQ, per germline. The CDR3 region has the DNA TGTGCCAGCAGCCCCCGTCTCGGGGTGACGGGCTACGAGCAGTACTTC. Protein sequence: CASSPRLGVTGYEQYF. The full variable domain, with the rest looked up from reference TRBV7-8 and TRBJ2-7, is GAGVSQSPRYKVAKRGQDVALRCDPISGHVSLFWYQQALGQGPEFLTYFQNEAQLDKSGLPSDRFFAERPEGSVSTLKIQRTQQEDSAVYLCASSPRLGVTGYEQYFGPGTRLTVT.

J is TRBJ2-2 and V is TRBV18; 9 bases agree with TRBD1. The CDR3 consists of 15 residues. J was trimmed by 7 bases and V by 3 bases; bases with no gene match: 6. Germline CDR1 KGHSH, CDR2 LQKENI. The CDR3: CASSPGQGVGGELFF. CDR3 DNA sequence: TGTGCCAGCTCACCGGGACAGGGAGTCGGCGGGGAGCTGTTTTTT.

This clone was counted between two and nine times. The V call is TRBV5-4, the J call TRBJ2-5; weak D call: TRBD1 (6 bases). V shed 4 bases and J shed 2 bases, with 9 bases lying between them. The CDR3 covers 13 residues. CDR1 is SGHNT, CDR2 YYREEE, per germline (reference sequence). CDR3 residues: CASSIGQQETQYF. The CDR3 nucleotides are TGTGCCAGCAGCATCGGACAGCAAGAGACCCAGTACTTC.

The genes are TRBV15 and TRBJ1-2; perhaps TRBD1 as D (5 bases). V dropped 0 bases and J dropped 6 bases, with 11 bases sitting between them. The CDR3 spans 14 residues. Germline CDR1 reads LNHNV; CDR2 reads YYDKDF (reference sequence). CDR3 bases: TGTGCCACCAGCAGAGATTGGGGGGAGGATGGCTACACCTTC. It yields the protein CATSRDWGEDGYTF.

The V call is TRBV10-3, the J call TRBJ1-1; D is unclear. Trimming left V 3 bases short and J 5 bases short, with 13 bases between. The CDR3 spans 14 residues. The V gene's germline CDR1 is ENHRY and CDR2 SYGVKD. The CDR3 DNA is TGTGCCATCAGTGATAGAGGGAGATCGACTGAAGCTTTCTTT. It yields the protein CAISDRGRSTEAFF.

This chain links TRBV10-2 with TRBJ2-1; D call uncertain. Germline loops: CDR1 WSHSY, CDR2 SAAADI. The CDR3 is made up of 12 amino acids. V lost 1 base and J lost 10, with 8 bases in between. CDR3: CASSELVSEQFF. In DNA, the CDR3 is TGCGCCAGCAGTGAGTTGGTGAGCGAGCAGTTCTTC.

In this sample, this clone turned up once. Written as DNA, the CDR3 is TGTGCCAGCAGGGACGGACTAGCGGGATCCTACGAGCAGTACTTC. This translates into CASRDGLAGSYEQYF. The J gene is TRBJ2-7, the V gene TRBV7-3; 12 positions match TRBD2. Per the germline V gene, CDR1 is SGHTA and CDR2 is FQGTGA. The CDR3 has 15 amino acids. V trimming: 6 bases; J trimming: 1 base; junction bases outside the gene matches: 4.

This clone was picked up a small number of times. The V gene is TRBV10-2, the J gene TRBJ2-7; 9 bases map to TRBD2. Germline trimming cut 7 bases from V and 0 bases from J; bases unmatched to any gene: 4. The CDR3 has 14 residues. From germline, CDR1 is WSHSY and CDR2 SAAADI. CDR3 loop: CASNLAGASYEQYF. For the CDR3, the DNA is TGCGCCAGCAATTTAGCGGGAGCCTCCTACGAGCAGTACTTC.

The chain recombines TRBV7-3 with TRBJ2-3, with TRBD1 as a possible D gene (5 bases). The CDR3 is 15 amino acids. The V end was cut by 2 bases, the J end by 1 base, with 10 bases between. Germline values: CDR1 SGHTA, CDR2 FQGTGA. The CDR3 nucleotides read TGTGCCAGCAGCTTATCCGGACACGGCACAGATACGCAGTATTTT. It specifies CASSLSGHGTDTQYF.

This chain connects TRBV9 to TRBJ1-2, with D possibly TRBD1 on 5 matching bases. The V end lost 4 bases, the J end lost 0 bases, and 10 bases lay between the germline ends. Germline V gene data show CDR1 as SGDLS and CDR2 as YYNGEE. The CDR3 totals 14 residues. The CDR3 DNA sequence: TGTGCCAGCAGCACGACAGAATCTAACTATGGCTACACCTTC. Translating it yields CASSTTESNYGYTF.

As regards this clone: Germline and junction disagree at one end, which may indicate a read error. The rearrangement joins TRBV7-7 to TRBJ2-5, with D unclear. CDR1 SSHAT and CDR2 FNYEAQ come from the germline V gene (reference sequence). CDR3 length: 14 amino acids. CDR3 sequence reads: CASSSDLYQETQYF. The CDR3 DNA reads as TGTGCTAGCAGTTCCGACTTGTACCAAGAGACCCAGTACTTC.

This clone has just one count. The genes are TRBV27 and TRBJ2-7; the D gene is possibly TRBD2 (6 bases). V shed 6 bases and J shed 5 bases, with 14 bases lying between them. Per the germline V gene, CDR1 is MNHEY and CDR2 is SMNVEV (reference sequence). This CDR3 has 13 amino acids. CDR3 loop: CASSPSGSHEQYF. In nucleotides, the CDR3 is TGTGCCAGCAGCCCTTCCGGGAGCCACGAGCAGTACTTC.

The gene calls are TRBV6-5 and TRBJ2-7; D possibly corresponds to TRBD1 (6 bases). The V and J ends lost 6 bases and 7 bases respectively, with 13 bases between them. The CDR3 has 12 residues. The germline gives CDR1 MNHEY, CDR2 SVGAGI. The CDR3 coding sequence is TGTGCCAGCAGCGCGACAGGCAGGGAGCAGTACTTC. Its protein product is CASSATGREQYF.

The rearrangement joins TRBV6-6 to TRBJ2-1; the match to TRBD2 covers 8 bases. This CDR3 has 14 amino acids. CDR1 and CDR2 (germline): MNHNY, SVGAGI (reference sequence). Germline trimming cut 5 bases from V and 9 bases from J; bases unmatched to any gene: 9. The CDR3 is CASSPGTSGGEQFF. As DNA, the CDR3 is TGTGCCAGCAGTCCCGGGACTAGTGGAGGTGAGCAGTTCTTC.

V usage is TRBV4-2 and J usage is TRBJ1-1, with 11 bases lining up with TRBD1. This CDR3 comprises 14 residues. V lost 4 bases and J lost 5; bases outside the gene matches: 3. Germline V lookup: CDR1 LGHNA, CDR2 YNFKEQ. In DNA form, the CDR3 reads TGTGCCAGCAGCCGGGGACAGGGGGAGACTGAAGCTTTCTTT. It codes for CASSRGQGETEAFF.